This T cell receptor beta chain was obtained from a study of shared clonotypes between healthy human individuals. Study-wide context: Each donor's CD4 naive and CD4 memory cells filled three plates apiece, CD8 naive two, and CD8 memory one.

This clone was seen only a few times. The CDR3 is 13 residues long. In germline, CDR1 is MNHEY, CDR2 SVGAGI. V was trimmed by 8 bases and J by 4 bases, leaving 14 bases between them. The data were produced by immunoSEQ multiplex PCR, yet TCRdb's version contains in-frame clones alone and is incomplete. Of approximately 2,000,000 clones listed, less than 95% were seen once; the top ten hold about 0.36%. Adult donors, all healthy and HIV-negative, had no recent acute infections or vaccinations. Both subsets, CD45RA+ naive and CD45RA-negative memory, were split from the CD4+ cells. The TCR sequence derives from a young man in good health. Some clones in this sample may be carry-over from other donors' samples. V and J are TRBV6-5 and TRBJ1-1; unclear D gene. The sequenced material came from naive CD4+ T cells from PBMCs. The sample's subset: CD45RA+ positively selected. This chain's CDR3 is CASFGRLGTEAFF. In DNA, the CDR3 is TGTGCCAGCTTCGGACGACTGGGCACTGAAGCTTTCTTT.